Each of the 31 T cell receptor beta chains below was sequenced from the same sample in a study of T cell changes during pregnancy in multiple sclerosis. Assay: immunoSEQ multiplex PCR; the TCRdb copy retains only in-frame clones and omits some. The sample gives about 31,000 clones, around 90% of which show up once; less than 0.9% is in the top ten. Sample: CD4+ T cells from peripheral blood mononuclear cells, taken in the first trimester of pregnancy. The receptor source for this set is a female donor in good health, enrolled as a control in a pregnancy study.

The genes are TRBV10-3 and TRBJ1-2, with TRBD1 matching over 7 bases. The CDR3 consists of 15 residues. J gave up 0 bases and V 7 bases, and 8 bases lay outside the gene matches. Germline CDR1 is ENHRY and CDR2 is SYGVKD. The CDR3 spells CAITTRDSSNYGYTF. The DNA for the CDR3 is TGTGCCATCACCACTAGGGACAGCTCTAACTATGGCTACACCTTC.

V usage is TRBV28 and J usage is TRBJ1-6; D is ambiguous. Deletions cut 4 bases from V and 7 bases from J, with 11 bases between. The CDR3 is 14 amino acids. The V gene's germline CDR1 is MDHEN and CDR2 SYDVKM. The CDR3 sequence: CASSSTSINSPLHF. The CDR3 coding sequence is TGTGCCAGCAGTTCCACATCCATCAATTCACCCCTCCACTTT.

The chain recombines TRBV21-1 with TRBJ1-2. TRBV21-1 is marked as a pseudogene. There are 18 residues in the CDR3. The CDR3 sequence is CASSKYGGGRYEAYGYTF. The CDR3 DNA reads as TGTGCCAGCAGCAAATATGGAGGCGGTCGCTACGAAGCTTATGGCTACACCTTC.

This chain joins TRBV4-3 and TRBJ2-7; 10 bases fit TRBD1. The CDR3 has 17 residues. The V gene end was trimmed by 2 bases and the J gene end by 4 bases; junction bases not matched to a gene: 11. Germline lookup yields CDR1 LGHNA and CDR2 YSLEER. The CDR3 here is CASSQSITRDRGYEQYF. DNA of the CDR3: TGCGCCAGCAGCCAATCAATAACCCGGGACAGGGGATACGAGCAGTACTTC.

The V gene is TRBV27, the J gene TRBJ2-7, with 8 bases fitting TRBD1. Trimming cost V 5 bases and J 3 bases; bases outside gene matches: 6. The CDR3 loop spans 14 amino acids. CDR1 and CDR2 (germline): MNHEY, SMNVEV (reference sequence). The CDR3 DNA follows: TGTGCCAGCAGTCCGCTGGACAGGGACTACGAGCAGTACTTC. Translation gives CASSPLDRDYEQYF.

The J gene is TRBJ2-1, the V gene TRBV5-4; 7 bases align to TRBD2. The V gene end was trimmed by 1 base and the J gene end by 3 bases; junction bases not matched to a gene: 4. Germline CDR1 is SGHNT and CDR2 is YYREEE (reference sequence). The CDR3 is 15 amino acids. The CDR3 loop is CASSLWGGGYNEQFF. In nucleotides, the CDR3 is TGTGCCAGCAGCTTGTGGGGGGGAGGCTACAATGAGCAGTTCTTC.

The chain is built from TRBV6-4 and TRBJ1-6, with 7 nucleotides matching TRBD1. In germline, CDR1 is MRHNA, CDR2 SNTAGT. V shed 8 bases and J 7 bases; nucleotides not matched to a gene: 8. This CDR3 has 14 amino acids. The CDR3 protein is CASASTGFNSPLHF. The CDR3 DNA is TGTGCCAGCGCTTCGACAGGGTTCAATTCACCCCTCCACTTT.

This chain links TRBV7-3 with TRBJ2-3, with 8 bases that match TRBD2. The CDR3 consists of 14 residues. Germline V gene sequence: CDR1 SGHTA, CDR2 FQGTGA. Trimming at V came to 5 bases and at J to 3 bases, leaving 4 bases not matched to a gene. The CDR3 coding sequence is TGTGCCAGCAGCCGGGAGGGTAGAACAGATACGCAGTATTTT. Protein sequence: CASSREGRTDTQYF.

The chain carries TRBV6-6 and TRBJ2-7; the match to TRBD1 covers 10 bases. In germline, CDR1 is MNHNY, CDR2 SVGAGI (reference sequence). Germline trimming cut 0 bases from V and 5 bases from J; bases unmatched to any gene: 4. The CDR3 totals 15 residues. The CDR3 DNA sequence: TGTGCCAGCAGTTACTCGGGACAGGGGATCGACGAGCAGTACTTC. Amino acids: CASSYSGQGIDEQYF.

The gene calls are TRBV6-5 and TRBJ1-2, with TRBD1 as a possible D gene (6 bases). This CDR3 comprises 14 residues. The germline gives CDR1 MNHEY, CDR2 SVGAGI. V lost 6 bases, J lost 6 bases, and 17 bases lay in between. The CDR3 sequence: CASSRIQGTDGYTF. The CDR3 DNA follows: TGTGCCAGCAGCCGGATACAGGGAACGGATGGCTACACCTTC.

The CDR3 reads CASSVSGTGYYEQYF. CDR3 DNA sequence: TGTGCCAGCAGTGTGTCCGGGACAGGCTATTACGAGCAGTACTTC. This sequence joins TRBV6-5 and TRBJ2-7; 8 bases are shared with TRBD1. The CDR3 length is 15 residues. The trim removed 5 bases at V and 4 bases at J, leaving 10 bases unmatched. The germline gives CDR1 MNHEY, CDR2 SVGAGI.

V usage is TRBV7-2 and J usage is TRBJ2-7, with TRBD1 matching over 10 bases. Germline values: CDR1 SGHTA, CDR2 FQGNSA. CDR3 length: 15 amino acids. J gave up 4 bases and V 5 bases, and 8 bases lay outside the gene matches. As DNA, the CDR3 is TGTGCCAGCAGCCGGAGGGACAGGGGAACTTACGAGCAGTACTTC. Protein product: CASSRRDRGTYEQYF.

The V gene is TRBV5-4, the J gene TRBJ1-4; possibly TRBD1 for D (5 bases). V was cut by 1 base and J by 5 bases, with 12 bases left in between. There are 15 residues in the CDR3. CDR1 and CDR2 (germline): SGHNT, YYREEE (reference sequence). The CDR3 DNA reads TGTGCCAGCAGCTTGACCGGGGCGGGGAATGAAAAACTGTTTTTT. It codes for CASSLTGAGNEKLFF.

This chain links TRBV5-4 with TRBJ1-1, with 7 bases fitting TRBD1. Unmatched junction bases numbered 6, after V lost 4 bases and J lost 3 bases. The CDR3 is 14 amino acids. The V gene's germline CDR1 is SGHNT and CDR2 YYREEE (reference sequence). The CDR3 sequence: CASSVTGADTEAFF. In DNA, the CDR3 is TGTGCCAGCAGCGTCACAGGGGCCGACACTGAAGCTTTCTTT.

The chain recombines TRBV15 with TRBJ1-6; 9 bases line up with TRBD1. With 3 bases clipped from V and 7 bases from J, the junction kept 4 bases outside the gene matches. This CDR3 is 15 amino acids long. Germline lookup yields CDR1 LNHNV and CDR2 YYDKDF (reference sequence). Here the CDR3 DNA reads TGTGCCACCAGCAGGTCGGGACAGGGAAATTCACCCCTCCACTTT. Protein sequence: CATSRSGQGNSPLHF.

The gene calls are TRBV25-1 and TRBJ2-1; D is perhaps TRBD2 (7 bases). The CDR3 is 15 residues long. Trimming removed 9 bases from V and 1 base from J, with 16 bases in between. The germline V gene has CDR1 MGHDK and CDR2 SYGVNS. The CDR3 nucleotides read TGTGCCAGTGTAACGGGGGGCTTATCCTACAATGAGCAGTTCTTC. Encoded protein: CASVTGGLSYNEQFF.

The chain is built from TRBV7-2 and TRBJ2-1, with D possibly matching TRBD1 (5 bases). Germline V gene sequence: CDR1 SGHTA, CDR2 FQGNSA. CDR3 length: 16 amino acids. V was clipped by 5 bases and J by 9 bases, with 23 bases between them. DNA of the CDR3: TGTGCCAGCAGCCTCCCTTGGGGCACCGGTGGCATTGAGCAGTTCTTC. It specifies CASSLPWGTGGIEQFF.

The rearrangement links TRBV6-5 to TRBJ1-1; TRBD1 matches at 8 bases. The CDR3 runs 16 residues. Per germline, CDR1 MNHEY and CDR2 SVGAGI. V shed 2 bases, J shed 3 bases, and the junction held 8 bases outside the gene matches. CDR3 loop: CASSYGSGGYDTEAFF. The CDR3, as DNA: TGTGCCAGCAGTTACGGTTCAGGGGGCTATGACACTGAAGCTTTCTTT.

CDR3 nucleotide sequence: TGTGCCAGCAGCAATCGAATGGGACAGGGTGGGAGCTCCTATAATTCACCCCTCCACTTT. The encoded protein is CASSNRMGQGGSSYNSPLHF. The chain couples TRBV13 to TRBJ1-6; 9 bases match TRBD1. V lost 5 bases to trimming and J lost 0 bases; unmatched junction nucleotides: 14. CDR3 size: 20 residues. CDR1 and CDR2 from the germline V gene are PRHDT and FYEKMQ (reference sequence).

This rearrangement joins TRBV2 to TRBJ2-2, with unresolved D. The CDR3 covers 16 residues. Germline CDR1 is SNHLY and CDR2 is FYNNEI. Trimming removed 4 bases at V and 0 bases at J, with 12 bases between. The CDR3 sequence is CASSVDSNPNTGELFF. The CDR3 nucleotides read TGTGCCAGCAGTGTTGACTCAAACCCGAACACCGGGGAGCTGTTTTTT.

The V and J genes are TRBV30 and TRBJ2-3; D call uncertain. CDR3 length: 13 amino acids. CDR1 is GTSNPN, CDR2 SVGIG, per germline (reference sequence). V was cut by 4 bases and J by 1 base, with 9 bases left in between. CDR3 bases: TGTGCCTGGAAACTCCAGGGCACAGATACGCAGTATTTT. Amino acid sequence: CAWKLQGTDTQYF. The full variable domain, completed using reference TRBV30 and TRBJ2-3, is SQTIHQWPATLVQPVGSPLSLECTVEGTSNPNLYWYRQAAGRGLQLLFYSVGIGQISSEVPQNLSASRPQDRQFILSSKKLLLSDSGFYLCAWKLQGTDTQYFGPGTRLTVL.

This rearrangement joins TRBV29-1 to TRBJ1-1; TRBD1 matches 8 bases. The trim removed 7 bases at V and 4 bases at J, leaving 11 bases unmatched. The CDR3 is 14 amino acids. CDR1 and CDR2 from the germline V gene are SQVTM and ANQGSEA. Here the CDR3 reads CSAHRTGKGTEAFF. The CDR3 coding sequence is TGCAGCGCCCACCGGACAGGGAAGGGCACTGAAGCTTTCTTT.

The CDR3 nucleotides read TGCGCCAGCAGCCTCCCTCTCCCATCAGGGGCGGGTGGCTACACCTTC. This codes for CASSLPLPSGAGGYTF. V and J are TRBV5-1 and TRBJ1-2; a possible D gene is TRBD1 (6 bases). Trimming took off 4 bases at V and 7 bases at J, with 23 bases between the two ends. The CDR3 has 16 residues. The germline V gene encodes CDR1 SGHRS and CDR2 YFSETQ.

The chain joins TRBV30 to TRBJ1-5, with D maybe TRBD1 (5 bases). The germline gives CDR1 GTSNPN, CDR2 SVGIG (reference sequence). CDR3 length equals 13 residues. Trimming removed 2 bases from V and 4 bases from J, with 9 bases in between. The CDR3 loop is CAWSSTANQPQHF. The CDR3 nucleotides read TGTGCCTGGAGTTCGACAGCGAATCAGCCCCAGCATTTT.

This chain links TRBV30 with TRBJ2-5, with 9 bases matching TRBD2. Losses at the gene ends were 1 base for V and 5 bases for J; bases not matched to a gene: 2. Germline lookup yields CDR1 GTSNPN and CDR2 SVGIG (reference sequence). The CDR3 spans 13 residues. In nucleotides, the CDR3 is TGTGCCTGGAGTGGCGGGGGGGCCGAGACCCAGTACTTC. The encoded protein is CAWSGGGAETQYF.

The V call is TRBV14, the J call TRBJ1-2; D is ambiguous. The CDR3 is 12 amino acids. In germline, CDR1 is SGHDN, CDR2 FVKESK. V dropped 1 base and J dropped 8 bases, with 8 bases sitting between them. DNA for the CDR3: TGTGCCAGCAGCCAAGCTGACTTCGGCTACACCTTC. Encoded protein: CASSQADFGYTF.

This sequence joins TRBV4-1 and TRBJ2-5, with D possibly matching TRBD2 (7 bases). V was cut by 0 bases and J by 0 bases, with 14 bases left in between. Germline-derived CDR1 and CDR2 are MGHRA and YSYEKL. The CDR3 totals 17 residues. The CDR3 loop is CASSQDWGGHNQETQYF. The DNA for the CDR3 is TGCGCCAGCAGCCAAGATTGGGGGGGACACAACCAAGAGACCCAGTACTTC.

This chain joins TRBV19 and TRBJ1-1; maybe TRBD1 (5 bases). Germline V gene data show CDR1 as LNHDA and CDR2 as SQIVND (reference sequence). The CDR3 contains 14 residues. The V gene lost 7 bases and the J gene lost 10 bases, with 22 bases spanning the gap. The CDR3 region has the DNA TGTGCCAGTATGGTTGCAGGGCAAGGTGGTGTAGCTTTCTTT. It yields the protein CASMVAGQGGVAFF.

For the CDR3, the DNA is TGCAGCGTTGCTAAAAGCCCCGGGGAGCTGTTTTTT. Translation: CSVAKSPGELFF. The rearrangement links TRBV29-1 to TRBJ2-2; D uncertain. CDR1 is SQVTM and CDR2 is ANQGSEA in the germline V gene. The CDR3 runs to 12 residues. V lost 4 bases to trimming and J lost 6 bases, with 9 bases between them.

The chain is built from TRBV4-1 and TRBJ2-7; possibly TRBD2 for D (5 bases). Germline V gene sequence: CDR1 MGHRA, CDR2 YSYEKL. The germline V and J ends were trimmed by 1 base and 3 bases, with 10 bases remaining between them. This CDR3 is 14 amino acids long. The CDR3, as DNA: TGCGCCAGCAGCCAAGCGCTAGCAAACTACGAGCAGTACTTC. This codes for CASSQALANYEQYF.

CDR3: CASSYVQARENEKLFF. CDR3 nucleotides: TGCGCCAGCAGTTATGTCCAAGCTCGGGAAAATGAAAAACTGTTTTTT. J is TRBJ1-4 and V is TRBV5-1; no clear D. The V gene's germline CDR1 is SGHRS and CDR2 YFSETQ. V was pared by 5 bases and J by 5 bases, with 19 bases between. This CDR3 has 16 residues.